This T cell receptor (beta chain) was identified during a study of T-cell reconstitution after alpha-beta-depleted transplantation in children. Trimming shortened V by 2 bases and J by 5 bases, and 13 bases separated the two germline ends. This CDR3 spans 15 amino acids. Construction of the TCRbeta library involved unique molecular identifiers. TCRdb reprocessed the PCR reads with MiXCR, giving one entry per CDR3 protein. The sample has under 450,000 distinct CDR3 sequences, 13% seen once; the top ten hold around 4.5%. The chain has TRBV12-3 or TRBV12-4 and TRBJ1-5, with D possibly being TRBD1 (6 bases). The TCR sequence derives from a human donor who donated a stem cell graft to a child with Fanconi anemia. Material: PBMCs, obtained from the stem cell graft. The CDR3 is CASSLIGGRYQPQHF. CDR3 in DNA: TGTGCCAGCAGTTTAATCGGGGGGCGATATCAGCCCCAGCATTTT.